A single sample is the source of the 11 T cell receptor beta chains below, sequenced in a study of blood T cell repertoires in COVID-19. Sequenced by immunoSEQ multiplex PCR; TCRdb stores in-frame clones only, minus some. This table holds 200,000 to 250,000 clones, around 86% found once. Source material: PBMCs or T cells enriched from blood (not recorded which). The source is a woman between 40 and 50 years old with acute COVID-19.

The V call is TRBV18, the J call TRBJ1-3; TRBD1 matches at 9 bases. From germline, CDR1 is KGHSH and CDR2 LQKENI. With 2 bases clipped from V and 2 bases from J, the junction kept 4 bases outside the gene matches. This CDR3 spans 16 amino acids. The CDR3 DNA is TGTGCCAGCTCACCAATCGGGACAGGGACTGGAAACACCATATATTTT. It specifies CASSPIGTGTGNTIYF.

J is TRBJ2-1 and V is TRBV19, with TRBD2 identical over 13 bases. Germline trimming cut 9 bases from V and 6 bases from J; bases unmatched to any gene: 5. CDR3 length: 14 residues. CDR1 is LNHDA, CDR2 SQIVND, per germline (reference sequence). The CDR3 nucleotides are TGTGCCAGCGGACTAGCGGGAGTCTTCAATGAGCAGTTCTTC. Protein product: CASGLAGVFNEQFF.

The V call is TRBV28, the J call TRBJ2-1; 7 bases agree with TRBD1. Per germline, CDR1 MDHEN and CDR2 SYDVKM. The junction had 7 bases not matched to a gene; V was cut back by 2 bases and J by 9 bases. The CDR3 runs 14 residues. The CDR3 nucleotides are TGTGCCAGCAGTTTAGCCCCAGGGGGACGTGAGCAGTTCTTC. Amino acid sequence: CASSLAPGGREQFF. The full variable domain, rest sourced from reference TRBV28 and TRBJ2-1, is DVKVTQSSRYLVKRTGEKVFLECVQDMDHENMFWYRQDPGLGLRLIYFSYDVKMKEKGDIPEGYSVSREKKERFSLILESASTNQTSMYLCASSLAPGGREQFFGPGTRLTVL.

The J gene is TRBJ1-5, the V gene TRBV5-1; 9 bases fit TRBD1. CDR1 is SGHRS, CDR2 YFSETQ, per germline. V lost 5 bases to trimming and J lost 4 bases; unmatched junction nucleotides: 7. CDR3 length: 15 amino acids. The CDR3 loop is CASRPSGTGNQPQHF. The CDR3 nucleotides read TGCGCCAGCAGACCCTCGGGGACAGGGAATCAGCCCCAGCATTTT.

J is TRBJ2-7 and V is TRBV6-5; 9 nucleotides align to TRBD1. Germline V gives CDR1 MNHEY, CDR2 SVGAGI. The CDR3 has 15 amino acids. V shed 5 bases and J 2 bases; nucleotides not matched to a gene: 7. The CDR3 is CASSPQTGGTYEQYF. DNA of the CDR3: TGTGCCAGCAGTCCCCAGACAGGGGGGACCTACGAGCAGTACTTC.

This clone was seen once. This chain connects TRBV6-5 to TRBJ2-7; possibly TRBD2 for D (6 bases). The CDR3 is 14 amino acids. CDR1 and CDR2 from the germline V gene are MNHEY and SVGAGI. V lost 3 bases and J 5 bases, leaving 14 bases between the germline ends. The CDR3 is CASSYRGFGHEQYF. The CDR3 nucleotides are TGTGCCAGCAGTTATCGGGGGTTCGGCCACGAGCAGTACTTC.

J is TRBJ2-1 and V is TRBV19; 15 bases line up with TRBD2. The germline V gene has CDR1 LNHDA and CDR2 SQIVND (reference sequence). The CDR3 is 15 amino acids. Germline trimming cut 10 bases from V and 7 bases from J; bases unmatched to any gene: 8. CDR3 DNA sequence: TGTGCCACATTACCGGGACTAGCGGGAGGTAATGAGCAGTTCTTC. It specifies CATLPGLAGGNEQFF.

The rearrangement joins TRBV7-9 to TRBJ1-2, with unresolved D. V lost 3 bases and J lost 7, with 9 bases in between. CDR3 length: 12 amino acids. Germline V CDR1 and CDR2: SEHNR, FQNEAQ (reference sequence). The CDR3 DNA reads TGTGCCAGCAGCTTCACGGTGTCTGGCTACACCTTC. This codes for CASSFTVSGYTF.

The chain uses TRBV5-6 and TRBJ2-5; 9 bases agree with TRBD1. The CDR3 is made up of 16 amino acids. The trim removed 4 bases at V and 0 bases at J, leaving 7 bases unmatched. Germline CDR1 is SGHDT and CDR2 is YYEEEE. The CDR3 loop is CASSLLDRGYQETQYF. The CDR3 DNA reads as TGTGCCAGCAGCCTACTGGACAGGGGATACCAAGAGACCCAGTACTTC.

The genes are TRBV11-3 and TRBJ2-1; 8 bases are a match to TRBD2. Germline V gives CDR1 SGHNT, CDR2 YENEEA. CDR3 length: 16 amino acids. Trimming cost V 1 base and J 1 base; bases outside gene matches: 3. CDR3 sequence reads: CASSLAGGQSYNEQFF. The CDR3 DNA follows: TGTGCCAGCAGCTTAGCGGGAGGGCAATCCTACAATGAGCAGTTCTTC. The full variable domain, with the rest looked up from reference TRBV11-3 and TRBJ2-1, is EAGVVQSPRYKIIEKKQPVAFWCNPISGHNTLYWYLQNLGQGPELLIRYENEEAVDDSQLPKDRFSAERLKGVDSTLKIQPAELGDSAVYLCASSLAGGQSYNEQFFGPGTRLTVL.

This chain links TRBV7-6 with TRBJ2-1; TRBD2 matches 12 bases. V gave up 1 base and J gave up 6 bases; unmatched junction bases: 7. CDR1 and CDR2 from the germline V gene are SGHVS and FNYEAQ. This CDR3 is built from 17 residues. The CDR3 sequence is CASSLEPSGRASNEQFF. The CDR3 region has the DNA TGTGCCAGCAGCTTAGAGCCTAGCGGGAGGGCCAGCAATGAGCAGTTCTTC.